This entry features one T cell receptor beta chain sequence. Its antigen is not identified. At the DNA level, this CDR3 is encoded by other sequences in the same sample as well. CDR3 length: 16 residues. Losses at the gene ends were 0 bases for V and 1 base for J; bases not matched to a gene: 3. The germline V gene encodes CDR1 SGHRS and CDR2 YFSETQ. TCRdb's table, derived via immunoSEQ multiplex PCR, lists solely in-frame clones and lacks some. Of 72,000 or so clones listed, roughly nine tenths are singletons. Time point in this sample: after neoadjuvant nivolumab, at surgical resection. These newly diagnosed stage II-IVA oral cavity squamous cell carcinoma patients had no prior systemic or radiation treatment. Analysis of PBMCs was direct, with no culture step. The sample is drawn from a study of neoadjuvant anti-PD-1 for oral cavity cancer. In the study overall: Around day 43, patients without progression received a fourth nivolumab dose before surgery.

Study-level findings and limits: Treg/Th17 ratio rose with pretreatment blood and fell with post-treatment tumor TCRbeta clonality.

The chain has TRBV5-1 and TRBJ2-2; 7 nucleotides agree with TRBD1. Sequences were derived from PBMCs, sampled after nivolumab (anti-PD-1) treatment. This receptor was taken from a person aged 35-80 years with oral cavity squamous cell carcinoma. CDR3 loop: CASSLGTGLNTGELFF. DNA of the CDR3: TGCGCCAGCAGCTTGGGGACAGGACTGAACACCGGGGAGCTGTTTTTT. Looking up the rest from reference TRBV5-1 and TRBJ2-2 gives the full variable domain: KAGVTQTPRYLIKTRGQQVTLSCSPISGHRSVSWYQQTPGQGLQFLFEYFSETQRNKGNFPGRFSGRQFSNSRSEMNVSTLELGDSALYLCASSLGTGLNTGELFFGEGSRLTVL.